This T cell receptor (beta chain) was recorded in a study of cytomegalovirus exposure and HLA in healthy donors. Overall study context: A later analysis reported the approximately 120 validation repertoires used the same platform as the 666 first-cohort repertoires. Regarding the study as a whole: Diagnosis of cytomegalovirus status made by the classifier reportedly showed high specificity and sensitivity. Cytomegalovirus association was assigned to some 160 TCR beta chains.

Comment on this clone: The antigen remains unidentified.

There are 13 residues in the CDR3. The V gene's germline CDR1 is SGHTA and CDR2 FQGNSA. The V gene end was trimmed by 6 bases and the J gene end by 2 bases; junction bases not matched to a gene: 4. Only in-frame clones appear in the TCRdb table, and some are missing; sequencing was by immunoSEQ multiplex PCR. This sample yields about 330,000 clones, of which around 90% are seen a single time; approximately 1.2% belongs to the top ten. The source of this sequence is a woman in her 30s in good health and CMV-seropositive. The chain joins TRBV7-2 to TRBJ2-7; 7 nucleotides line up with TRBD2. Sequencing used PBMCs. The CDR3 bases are TGTGCCAGCAGGGGAGGGGCCCCCTACGAGCAGTACTTC. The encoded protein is CASRGGAPYEQYF.